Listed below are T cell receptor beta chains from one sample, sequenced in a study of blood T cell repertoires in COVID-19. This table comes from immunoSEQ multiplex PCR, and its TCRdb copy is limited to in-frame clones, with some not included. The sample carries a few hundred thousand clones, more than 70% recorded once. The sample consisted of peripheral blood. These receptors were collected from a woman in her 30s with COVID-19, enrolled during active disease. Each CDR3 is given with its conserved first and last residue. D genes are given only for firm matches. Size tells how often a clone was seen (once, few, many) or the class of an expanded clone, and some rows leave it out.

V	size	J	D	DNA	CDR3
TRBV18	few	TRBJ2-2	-	TGTGCCAGCTCACCATTCCCAGGGGGGACCGGGGAGCTGTTTTTT	CASSPFPGGTGELFF
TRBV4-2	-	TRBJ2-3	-	TGTGCCAGCAGTCCTCGACTGGGAGATACGCAGTATTTT	CASSPRLGDTQYF
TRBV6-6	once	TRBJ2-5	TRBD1	TGTGCCAGCACATACCGGGACAGCCAAGAGACCCAGTACTTC	CASTYRDSQETQYF
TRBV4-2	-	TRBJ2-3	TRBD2	TGTGCCAGCAGCCAGGGACTAGCGGGAGCAGATACGCAGTATTTT	CASSQGLAGADTQYF
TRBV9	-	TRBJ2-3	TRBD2	TGTGCCAGCGGGGGAGGGGCTAGCACAGATACGCAGTATTTT	CASGGGASTDTQYF
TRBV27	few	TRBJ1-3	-	TGTGCCAGCAGTGGACAGACCTCTGGAAACACCATATATTTT	CASSGQTSGNTIYF
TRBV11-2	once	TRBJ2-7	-	TGTGCCAGCAGCTTAGACCGGTACTCCTACGAGCAGTACTTC	CASSLDRYSYEQYF
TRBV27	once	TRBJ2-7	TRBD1	TGTGCCAGCAGTCCCGGACAGGACGAGCAGTACTTC	CASSPGQDEQYF
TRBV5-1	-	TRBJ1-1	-	TGCGCCAGCAGCTTGTCAGGGATGAACACTGAAGCTTTCTTT	CASSLSGMNTEAFF
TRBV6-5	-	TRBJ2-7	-	TGTGCCAGCAGCGTATATTTACGGGGCGAGCAGTACTTC	CASSVYLRGEQYF
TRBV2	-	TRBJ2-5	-	TGTGCCAGCAAACAGCAAGAGACCCAGTACTTC	CASKQQETQYF
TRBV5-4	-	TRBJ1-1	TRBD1	TGTGCCAGCAGCCCGACCGACAGGGTTGGGACTGAAGCTTTCTTT	CASSPTDRVGTEAFF
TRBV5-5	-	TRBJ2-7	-	TGTGCCAGCAGCTGGGGCGGAGCGGAGGGCTACGAGCAGTACTTC	CASSWGGAEGYEQYF
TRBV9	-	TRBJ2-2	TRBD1	TGTGCCAGCACCGGGACAGGTGCGAACACCGGGGAGCTGTTTTTT	CASTGTGANTGELFF
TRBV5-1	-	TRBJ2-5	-	TGCGCCAGCAGCACCATCGACGGTGCAGCGGAGACCCAGTACTTC	CASSTIDGAAETQYF
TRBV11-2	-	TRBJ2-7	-	TGTGCCAGCAGCCCCCTGACAGGTTTTGGCGAGCAGTACTTC	CASSPLTGFGEQYF
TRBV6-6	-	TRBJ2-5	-	TGTGCCAGCAGTTCCCCGGGACACTCGGGAAAAGAGACCCAGTACTTC	CASSSPGHSGKETQYF
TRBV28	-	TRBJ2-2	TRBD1	TGTGCCAGCAGCCCGAACCGGGACAGGGTCATTCCCGGGGAGCTGTTTTTT	CASSPNRDRVIPGELFF
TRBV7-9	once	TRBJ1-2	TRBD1	TGTGCCAGCAGCCCCGGACAGGGGGCCGCCACCTTC	CASSPGQGAATF
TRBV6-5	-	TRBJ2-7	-	TGTGCCAGCAGTTACAATGCACATTACGAGCAGTACTTC	CASSYNAHYEQYF
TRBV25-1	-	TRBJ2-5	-	TGTGCCAGCACAGGGGACCTCCCTCCAGAGACCCAGTACTTC	CASTGDLPPETQYF
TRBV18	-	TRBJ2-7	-	TGTGCCAGCTCACCACTCGGGGAATCCTACGAGCAGTACTTC	CASSPLGESYEQYF
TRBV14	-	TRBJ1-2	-	TGTGCCAGCAGCCAAGAAACCAGGGGAGATGGCTACACCTTC	CASSQETRGDGYTF
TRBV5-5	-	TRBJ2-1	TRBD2	TGTGCCAGCAGCTTGGATAGCGGGGCTTACAATGAGCAGTTCTTC	CASSLDSGAYNEQFF
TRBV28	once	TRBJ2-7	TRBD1	TGTGCCAGCAGTCTGACAGGGCGCTCCTACGAGCAGTACTTC	CASSLTGRSYEQYF
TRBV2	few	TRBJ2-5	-	TGTGCCAGCACCCCATCTGGCGAGACCCAGTACTTC	CASTPSGETQYF
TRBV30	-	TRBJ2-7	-	TGTGCCTGGAGCGACAGCTGGGGCGAGCAGTACTTC	CAWSDSWGEQYF
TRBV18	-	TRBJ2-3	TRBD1	TGTGCCAGCTCAATTGGGACAGGCACAGATACGCAGTATTTT	CASSIGTGTDTQYF
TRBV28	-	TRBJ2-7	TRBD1	TGTGCCAGCGACACAGGGGCCAGCGCCTACGAGCAGTACTTC	CASDTGASAYEQYF
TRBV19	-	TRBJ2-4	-	TGTGCCAGTACCGGAACCGGGACTCACATTCAGTACTTC	CASTGTGTHIQYF
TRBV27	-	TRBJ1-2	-	TGTGCCAGCAGTTATAGGGGAAATACTGGCTACACCTTC	CASSYRGNTGYTF
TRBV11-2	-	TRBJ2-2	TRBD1	TGTGCCAGCAGCTTAGAAGTAACAGGGGTGAACACCGGGGAGCTGTTTTTT	CASSLEVTGVNTGELFF
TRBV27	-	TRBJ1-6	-	TGTGCCAGCAGTTTCGGGCCGCTAGGGAGGTGGGATTCAGCCCTCCACTTT	CASSFGPLGRWDSALHF
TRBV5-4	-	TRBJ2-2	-	TGTGCCAGCAGCTTGGGACTTAACACCGGGGAGCTGTTTTTT	CASSLGLNTGELFF
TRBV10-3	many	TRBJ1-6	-	TGTGCCATCAGTGAAGCGGGGGGCAGTTCACCCCTCCACTTT	CAISEAGGSSPLHF
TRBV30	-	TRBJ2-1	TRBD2	TGTGCCTGGAGTGTAGGCGGGAGACCCAATGAGCAGTTCTTC	CAWSVGGRPNEQFF
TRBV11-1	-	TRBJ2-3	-	TGTGCCAGCAGCCCGCGCAATCGCGGGAGCACAGATACGCAGTATTTT	CASSPRNRGSTDTQYF
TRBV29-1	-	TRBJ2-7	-	TGCAGCGTTGAAGAGGCGGGGCTTTACGAGCAGTACTTC	CSVEEAGLYEQYF
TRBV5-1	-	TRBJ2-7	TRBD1	TGCGCCAGCAGGGGACAGGACTCCTACGAGCAGTACTTC	CASRGQDSYEQYF
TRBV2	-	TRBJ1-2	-	TGTGCCAGCAGGGAGGACAGTTCAGACTATGGCTACACCTTC	CASREDSSDYGYTF
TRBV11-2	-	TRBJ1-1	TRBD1	TGTGCCAGCAGCTGGGGACAGGGGAACACTGAAGCTTTCTTT	CASSWGQGNTEAFF
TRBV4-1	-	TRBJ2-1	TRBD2	TGCGCCAGCAGCCCAACTAGCGGCGAGACTGAGCAGTTCTTC	CASSPTSGETEQFF
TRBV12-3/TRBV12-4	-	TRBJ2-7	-	TGTGCCAGCAGTTTAGCGGGAGGTTACGAGCAGTACTTC	CASSLAGGYEQYF
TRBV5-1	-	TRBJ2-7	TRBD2	TGCGCCAGCAGCCCTACTAGCGGGAGCCTCGAGCAGTACTTC	CASSPTSGSLEQYF
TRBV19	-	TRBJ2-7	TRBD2	TGTGCCAGTAGTGACCGGGGGGACTACGAGCAGTACTTC	CASSDRGDYEQYF
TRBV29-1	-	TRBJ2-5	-	TGCAGCGCCCCAAGGGCGGGATCACGAGAGACCCAGTACTTC	CSAPRAGSRETQYF